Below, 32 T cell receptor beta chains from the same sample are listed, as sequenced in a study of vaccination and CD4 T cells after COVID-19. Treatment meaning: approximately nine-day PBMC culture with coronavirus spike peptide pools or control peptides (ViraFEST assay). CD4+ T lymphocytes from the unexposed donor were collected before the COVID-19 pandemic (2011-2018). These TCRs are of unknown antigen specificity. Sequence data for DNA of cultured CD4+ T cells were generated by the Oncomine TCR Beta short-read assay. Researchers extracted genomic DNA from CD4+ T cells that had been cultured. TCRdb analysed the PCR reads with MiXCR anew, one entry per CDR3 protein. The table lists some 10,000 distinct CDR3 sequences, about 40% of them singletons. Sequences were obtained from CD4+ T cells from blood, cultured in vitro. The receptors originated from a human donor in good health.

The CDR3 DNA reads TGTGCCAGCAGCTTAGCCCGGACAGGGAAGCAGTACTTC. This sequence encodes CASSLARTGKQYF. The gene calls are TRBV7-2 and TRBJ2-7; 8 positions agree with TRBD1. The junction had 3 bases not matched to a gene; V was cut back by 0 bases and J by 8 bases. The germline V gene encodes CDR1 SGHTA and CDR2 FQGNSA. The CDR3 is made up of 13 amino acids. Supplemented by reference TRBV7-2 and TRBJ2-7, the full variable domain reads GAGVSQSPSNKVTEKGKDVELRCDPISGHTALYWYRQSLGQGLEFLIYFQGNSAPDKSGLPSDRFSAERTGGSVSTLTIQRTQQEDSAVYLCASSLARTGKQYFGPGTRLTVT.

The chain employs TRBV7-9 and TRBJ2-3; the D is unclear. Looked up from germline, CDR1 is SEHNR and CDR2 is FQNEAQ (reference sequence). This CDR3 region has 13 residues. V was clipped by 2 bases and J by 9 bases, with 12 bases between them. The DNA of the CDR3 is TGTGCCAGCAGCTTAAGGGCACAAATCACGCAGTATTTT. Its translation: CASSLRAQITQYF.

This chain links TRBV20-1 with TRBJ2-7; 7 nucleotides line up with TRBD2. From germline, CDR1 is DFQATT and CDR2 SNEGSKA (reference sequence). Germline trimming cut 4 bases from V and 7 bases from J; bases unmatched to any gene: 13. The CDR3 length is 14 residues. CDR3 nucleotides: TGCAGTGCTACGCCTCCCGCGGGAGTGGGAGAGCAGTACTTC. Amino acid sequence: CSATPPAGVGEQYF.

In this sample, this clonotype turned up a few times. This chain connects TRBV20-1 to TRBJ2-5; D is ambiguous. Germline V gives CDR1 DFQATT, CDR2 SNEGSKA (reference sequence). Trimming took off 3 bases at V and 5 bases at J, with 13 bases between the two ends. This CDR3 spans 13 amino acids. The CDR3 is CSASEQLGETQYF. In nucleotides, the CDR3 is TGCAGTGCTAGTGAGCAATTGGGGGAGACCCAGTACTTC.

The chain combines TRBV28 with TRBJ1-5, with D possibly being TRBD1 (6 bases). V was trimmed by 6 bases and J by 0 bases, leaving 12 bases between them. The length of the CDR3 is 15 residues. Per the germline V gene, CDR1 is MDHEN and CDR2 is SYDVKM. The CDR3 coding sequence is TGTGCCAGCAGGGTAGGGGGTAGTAGCAATCAGCCCCAGCATTTT. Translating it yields CASRVGGSSNQPQHF.

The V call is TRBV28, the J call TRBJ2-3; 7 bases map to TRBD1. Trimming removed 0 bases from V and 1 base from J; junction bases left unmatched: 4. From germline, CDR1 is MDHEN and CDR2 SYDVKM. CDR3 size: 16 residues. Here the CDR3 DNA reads TGTGCCAGCAGTTTATGGGTAGGGGGCGGCACAGATACGCAGTATTTT. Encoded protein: CASSLWVGGGTDTQYF.

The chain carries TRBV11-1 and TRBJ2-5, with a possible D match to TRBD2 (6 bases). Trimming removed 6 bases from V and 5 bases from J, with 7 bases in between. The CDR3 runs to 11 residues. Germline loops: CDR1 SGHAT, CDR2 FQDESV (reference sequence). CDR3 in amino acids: CASSGGETQYF. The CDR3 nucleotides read TGTGCCAGCAGTGGAGGGGAGACCCAGTACTTC. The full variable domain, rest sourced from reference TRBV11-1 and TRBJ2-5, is EAEVAQSPRYKITEKSQAVAFWCDPISGHATLYWYRQILGQGPELLVQFQDESVVDDSQLPKDRFSAERLKGVDSTLKIQPAELGDSAMYLCASSGGETQYFGPGTRLLVL.

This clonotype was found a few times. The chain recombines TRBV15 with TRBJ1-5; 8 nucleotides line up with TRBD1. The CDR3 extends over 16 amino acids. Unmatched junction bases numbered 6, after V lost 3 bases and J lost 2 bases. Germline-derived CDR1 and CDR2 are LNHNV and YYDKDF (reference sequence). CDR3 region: CATSSSQGAGNQPQHF. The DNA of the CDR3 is TGTGCCACCAGCAGTTCGCAGGGGGCTGGCAATCAGCCCCAGCATTTT.

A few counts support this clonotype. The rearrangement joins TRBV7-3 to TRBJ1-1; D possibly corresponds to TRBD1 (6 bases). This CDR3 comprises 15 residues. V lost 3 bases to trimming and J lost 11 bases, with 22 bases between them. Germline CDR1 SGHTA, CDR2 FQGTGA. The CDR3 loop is CASSLGVGGQGKAFF. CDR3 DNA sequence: TGTGCCAGCAGCTTGGGCGTGGGGGGTCAGGGGAAGGCTTTCTTT.

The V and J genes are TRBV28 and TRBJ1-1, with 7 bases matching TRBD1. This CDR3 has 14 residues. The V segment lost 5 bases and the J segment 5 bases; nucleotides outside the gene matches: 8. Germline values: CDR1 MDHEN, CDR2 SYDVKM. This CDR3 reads CASSPPTGPTEAFF. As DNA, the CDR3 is TGTGCCAGCAGTCCACCGACAGGGCCGACTGAAGCTTTCTTT.

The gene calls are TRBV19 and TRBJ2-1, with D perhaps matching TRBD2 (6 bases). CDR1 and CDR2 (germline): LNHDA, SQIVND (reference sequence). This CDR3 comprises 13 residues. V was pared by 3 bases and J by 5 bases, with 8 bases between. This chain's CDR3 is CASSMGGNNEQFF. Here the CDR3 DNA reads TGTGCCAGTAGTATGGGCGGGAACAATGAGCAGTTCTTC.

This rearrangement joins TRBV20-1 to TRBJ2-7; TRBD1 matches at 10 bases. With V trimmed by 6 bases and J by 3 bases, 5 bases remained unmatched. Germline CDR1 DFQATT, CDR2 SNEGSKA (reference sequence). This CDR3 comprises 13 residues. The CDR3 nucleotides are TGCAGTGCCCCGGGGACAGGGGACTACGAGCAGTACTTC. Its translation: CSAPGTGDYEQYF.

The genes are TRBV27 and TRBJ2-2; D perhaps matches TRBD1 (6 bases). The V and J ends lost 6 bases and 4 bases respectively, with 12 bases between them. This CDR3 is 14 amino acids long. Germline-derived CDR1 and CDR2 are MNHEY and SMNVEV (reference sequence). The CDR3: CASRLTGLTGELFF. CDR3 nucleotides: TGTGCCAGCAGGCTAACAGGGCTCACCGGGGAGCTGTTTTTT.

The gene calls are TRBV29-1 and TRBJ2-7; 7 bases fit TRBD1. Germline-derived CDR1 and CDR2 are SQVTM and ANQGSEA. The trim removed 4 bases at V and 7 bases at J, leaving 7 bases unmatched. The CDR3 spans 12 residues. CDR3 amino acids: CSVVNFRGEQYF. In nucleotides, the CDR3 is TGCAGCGTTGTGAACTTCAGGGGGGAGCAGTACTTC.

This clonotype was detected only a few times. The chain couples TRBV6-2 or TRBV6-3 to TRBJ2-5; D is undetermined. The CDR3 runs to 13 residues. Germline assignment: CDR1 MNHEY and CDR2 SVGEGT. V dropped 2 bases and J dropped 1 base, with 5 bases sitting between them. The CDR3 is CASSYRGQETQYF. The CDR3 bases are TGTGCCAGCAGTTACCGTGGCCAAGAGACCCAGTACTTC.

As DNA, the CDR3 is TGTGCCAGCAGCGCTAGCGGGAGACACGAGCAGTACTTC. Translated, it gives CASSASGRHEQYF. The chain is built from TRBV7-2 and TRBJ2-7; 10 bases fit TRBD2. V shed 5 bases and J 5 bases; nucleotides not matched to a gene: 3. The CDR3 contains 13 residues. Germline CDR1 reads SGHTA; CDR2 reads FQGNSA.

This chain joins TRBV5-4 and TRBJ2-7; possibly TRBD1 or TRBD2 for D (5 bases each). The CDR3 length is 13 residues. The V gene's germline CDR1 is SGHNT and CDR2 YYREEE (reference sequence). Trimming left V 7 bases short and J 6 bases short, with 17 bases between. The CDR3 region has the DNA TGTGCCAGCGGCCGGGACCCCAATACCGAGCAGTACTTC. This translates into CASGRDPNTEQYF.

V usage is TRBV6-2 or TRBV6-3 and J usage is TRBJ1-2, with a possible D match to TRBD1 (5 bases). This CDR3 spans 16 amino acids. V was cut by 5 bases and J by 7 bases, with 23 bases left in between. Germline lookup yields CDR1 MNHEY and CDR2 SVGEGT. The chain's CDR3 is CASSTVRGTALSGYTF. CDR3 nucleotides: TGTGCCAGCAGTACCGTCCGGGGGACGGCCCTTAGTGGCTACACCTTC.

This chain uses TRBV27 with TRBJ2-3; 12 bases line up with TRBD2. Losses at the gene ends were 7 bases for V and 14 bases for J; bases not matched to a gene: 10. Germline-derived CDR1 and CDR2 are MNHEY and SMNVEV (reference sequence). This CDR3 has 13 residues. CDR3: CASKRGLAGIWYF. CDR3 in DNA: TGTGCCAGCAAGAGAGGACTAGCGGGAATATGGTATTTT.

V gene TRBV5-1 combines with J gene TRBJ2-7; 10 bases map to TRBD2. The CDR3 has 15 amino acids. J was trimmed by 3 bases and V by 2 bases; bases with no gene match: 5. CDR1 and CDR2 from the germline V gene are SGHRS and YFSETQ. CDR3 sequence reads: CASSFLAGVDYEQYF. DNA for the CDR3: TGCGCCAGCAGCTTCCTAGCGGGAGTCGACTACGAGCAGTACTTC.

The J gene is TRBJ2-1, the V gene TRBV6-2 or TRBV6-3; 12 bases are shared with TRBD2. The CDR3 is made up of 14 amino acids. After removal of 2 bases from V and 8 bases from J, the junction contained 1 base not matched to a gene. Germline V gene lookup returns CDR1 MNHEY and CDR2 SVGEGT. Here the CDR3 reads CASSYGTSGYEQFF. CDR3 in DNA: TGTGCCAGCAGTTACGGGACTAGCGGGTATGAGCAGTTCTTC.

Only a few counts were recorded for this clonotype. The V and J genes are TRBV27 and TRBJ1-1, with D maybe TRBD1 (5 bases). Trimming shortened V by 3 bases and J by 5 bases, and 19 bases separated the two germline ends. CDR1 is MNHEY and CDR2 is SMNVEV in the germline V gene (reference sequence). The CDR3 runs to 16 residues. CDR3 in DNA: TGTGCCAGCAGTTTCTCTGGGTTCACGGGGCTGACTGAAGCTTTCTTT. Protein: CASSFSGFTGLTEAFF.

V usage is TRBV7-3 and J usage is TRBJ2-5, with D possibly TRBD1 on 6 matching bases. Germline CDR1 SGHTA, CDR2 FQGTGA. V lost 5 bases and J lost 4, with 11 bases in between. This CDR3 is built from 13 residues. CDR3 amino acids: CASSMFRGETQYF. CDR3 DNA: TGTGCCAGCAGCATGTTCAGGGGAGAGACCCAGTACTTC.

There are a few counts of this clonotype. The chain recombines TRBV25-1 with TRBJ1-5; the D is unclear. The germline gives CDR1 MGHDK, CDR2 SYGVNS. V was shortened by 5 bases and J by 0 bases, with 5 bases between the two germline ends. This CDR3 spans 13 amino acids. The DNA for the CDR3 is TGTGCCAGCAGTCTGAATAGCAATCAGCCCCAGCATTTT. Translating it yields CASSLNSNQPQHF.

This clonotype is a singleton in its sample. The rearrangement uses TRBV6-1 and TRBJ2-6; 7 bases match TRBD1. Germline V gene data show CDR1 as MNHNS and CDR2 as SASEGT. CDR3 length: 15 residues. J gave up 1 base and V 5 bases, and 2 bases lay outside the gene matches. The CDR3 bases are TGTGCCAGCAGTCCGACAGGGTCTGGGGCCAACGTCCTGACTTTC. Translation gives CASSPTGSGANVLTF.

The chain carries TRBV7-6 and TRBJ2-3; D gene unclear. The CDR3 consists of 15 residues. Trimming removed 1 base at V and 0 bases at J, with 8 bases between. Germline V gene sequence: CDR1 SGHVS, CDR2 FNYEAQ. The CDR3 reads CASSLEGFSTDTQYF. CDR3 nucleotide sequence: TGTGCCAGCAGCTTAGAAGGGTTTAGCACAGATACGCAGTATTTT.

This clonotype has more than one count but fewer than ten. CDR3 nucleotide sequence: TGTGCCAGCAGCTTAAGTTTGGTGGGGACATCGGCGAGGTTGTATTTT. This translates into CASSLSLVGTSARLYF. This rearrangement joins TRBV7-6 to TRBJ1-3; a weak D match, TRBD1 (6 bases). Germline CDR1 SGHVS, CDR2 FNYEAQ. The V end was cut by 2 bases, the J end by 16 bases, with 27 bases between. The CDR3 is 16 residues long. The full variable domain, in which reference TRBV7-6 and TRBJ1-3 provide the parts outside the CDR3, is GAGVSQSPRYKVTKRGQDVALRCDPISGHVSLYWYRQALGQGPEFLTYFNYEAQQDKSGLPNDRFSAERPEGSISTLTIQRTEQRDSAMYRCASSLSLVGTSARLYFGEGSWLTVV.

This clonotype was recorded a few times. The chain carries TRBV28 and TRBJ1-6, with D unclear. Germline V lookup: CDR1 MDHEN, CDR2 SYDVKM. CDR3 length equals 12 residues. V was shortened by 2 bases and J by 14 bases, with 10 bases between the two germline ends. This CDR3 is CASSLTSGTLHF. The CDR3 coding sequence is TGTGCCAGCAGTTTAACGTCGGGGACCCTCCACTTT.

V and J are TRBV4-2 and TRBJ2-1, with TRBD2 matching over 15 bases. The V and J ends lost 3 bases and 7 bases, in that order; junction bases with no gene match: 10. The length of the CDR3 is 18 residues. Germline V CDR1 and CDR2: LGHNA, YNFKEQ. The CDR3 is CASSQGLAGGGWGNEQFF. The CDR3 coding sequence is TGTGCCAGCAGCCAGGGACTAGCGGGAGGAGGGTGGGGGAATGAGCAGTTCTTC.

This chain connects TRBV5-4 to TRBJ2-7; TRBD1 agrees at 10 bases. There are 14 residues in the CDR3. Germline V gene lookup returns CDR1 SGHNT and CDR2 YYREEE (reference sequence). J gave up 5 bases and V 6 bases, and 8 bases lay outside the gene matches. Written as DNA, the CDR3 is TGTGCCAGCACCAGGGACAGGGGTTACCACGAGCAGTACTTC. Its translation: CASTRDRGYHEQYF.

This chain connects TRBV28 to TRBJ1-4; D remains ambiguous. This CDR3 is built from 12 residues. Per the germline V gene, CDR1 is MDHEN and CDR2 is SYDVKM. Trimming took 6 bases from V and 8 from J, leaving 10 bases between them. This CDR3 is CASSPRAEKLFF. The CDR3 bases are TGTGCCAGCAGCCCACGAGCAGAAAAACTGTTTTTT.

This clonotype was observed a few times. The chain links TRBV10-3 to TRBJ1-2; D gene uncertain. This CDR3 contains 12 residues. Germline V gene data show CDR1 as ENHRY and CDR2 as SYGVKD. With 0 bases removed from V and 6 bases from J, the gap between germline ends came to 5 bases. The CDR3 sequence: CAISESMDGYTF. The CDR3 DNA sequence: TGTGCCATCAGTGAGTCTATGGATGGCTACACCTTC.